A single sample is the source of the 25 T cell receptor beta chains below, sequenced in a study of T cell responses to AZD1222 COVID-19 vaccine. Only in-frame clones appear in the TCRdb table, and some are missing; sequencing was by immunoSEQ multiplex PCR. The sample carries nearly 110,000 clones, about 93% recorded once. The sequenced sample was peripheral blood, obtained 28 days after the second AZD1222 dose. The receptors here all came from an adult who received the AZD1222 COVID-19 vaccine.

The genes are TRBV7-9 and TRBJ1-5; D might be TRBD1 (6 bases). This CDR3 contains 16 residues. Germline lookup yields CDR1 SEHNR and CDR2 FQNEAQ (reference sequence). Trimming cost V 6 bases and J 0 bases, with 15 bases left between them. CDR3 nucleotides: TGTGCCAGCAGTAGCATAAGGGGGGGTAGCAATCAGCCCCAGCATTTT. Translated, it gives CASSSIRGGSNQPQHF.

The DNA of the CDR3 is TGTGCCAGCAGCCCGGCCGAGCAGTACTTC. This encodes CASSPAEQYF. This chain links TRBV7-9 with TRBJ2-7; the D is unclear. V lost 5 bases to trimming and J lost 6 bases, with 5 bases between them. Germline V gene data show CDR1 as SEHNR and CDR2 as FQNEAQ (reference sequence). This CDR3 is 10 amino acids long.

The rearrangement links TRBV18 to TRBJ2-7; TRBD1 or TRBD2 may be the D gene (5 bases each). This CDR3 contains 16 residues. The germline V and J ends were trimmed by 3 bases and 5 bases, with 20 bases remaining between them. Germline values: CDR1 KGHSH, CDR2 LQKENI. The CDR3 region has the DNA TGTGCCAGCTCACCCCGGGACGCGGACTTCCCCCACGAGCAGTACTTC. It is translated as CASSPRDADFPHEQYF.

J is TRBJ1-1 and V is TRBV12-3 or TRBV12-4, with D unresolved. Between the trimmed V and J ends, which lost 4 bases and 8 bases, there was a span of 8 bases. There are 11 residues in the CDR3. The CDR3 region has the DNA TGTGCCAGCAGTTCACGACAAGAAGCTTTCTTT. This codes for CASSSRQEAFF.

The chain couples TRBV14 to TRBJ2-1; D gene ambiguous. The CDR3 extends over 15 amino acids. Per germline, CDR1 SGHDN and CDR2 FVKESK. V was clipped by 1 base and J by 0 bases, with 7 bases between them. The CDR3 protein is CASSQVVLSYNEQFF. DNA for the CDR3: TGTGCCAGCAGCCAAGTCGTCCTCTCCTACAATGAGCAGTTCTTC. The whole variable domain, filled in from reference TRBV14 and TRBJ2-1, reads EAGVTQFPSHSVIEKGQTVTLRCDPISGHDNLYWYRRVMGKEIKFLLHFVKESKQDESGMPNNRFLAERTGGTYSTLKVQPAELEDSGVYFCASSQVVLSYNEQFFGPGTRLTVL.

V is TRBV7-8 and J is TRBJ1-2; no firm D call. V shed 1 base and J shed 2 bases, with 8 bases lying between them. This CDR3 contains 14 residues. The V gene's germline CDR1 is SGHVS and CDR2 FQNEAQ. CDR3 sequence (DNA): TGTGCCAGCAGCTTAGACTTGTGGAACTATGGCTACACCTTC. Translation gives CASSLDLWNYGYTF.

This chain connects TRBV6-1 to TRBJ1-3, with D perhaps matching TRBD1 (6 bases). V lost 4 bases and J 2 bases, leaving 18 bases between the germline ends. This CDR3 has 17 residues. Germline CDR1 reads MNHNS; CDR2 reads SASEGT. The CDR3 region has the DNA TGTGCCAGCAGTGTAGCCCGACAGGCCGGGACTGGAAACACCATATATTTT. This gives the protein CASSVARQAGTGNTIYF.

The V and J genes are TRBV19 and TRBJ2-3; 13 bases align to TRBD2. Germline-derived CDR1 and CDR2 are LNHDA and SQIVND (reference sequence). This CDR3 contains 15 residues. J lost 7 bases, V lost 5 bases, and 6 bases had no gene match. Written as DNA, the CDR3 is TGTGCCAGTAGTGTGTGGGGACTAGCGGGACATACGCAGTATTTT. Translated: CASSVWGLAGHTQYF.

The chain uses TRBV6-2 or TRBV6-3 and TRBJ1-1, with D possibly matching TRBD1 (6 bases). The CDR3 contains 13 residues. The germline V gene has CDR1 MNHEY and CDR2 SVGEGT. V was shortened by 2 bases and J by 3 bases, with 7 bases between the two germline ends. CDR3 region: CASSYRQDTEAFF. The CDR3 DNA is TGTGCCAGCAGTTACAGACAGGACACTGAAGCTTTCTTT.

This clone has only one observation. This chain links TRBV5-1 with TRBJ2-2, with D unclear. The CDR3 totals 15 residues. Germline assignment: CDR1 SGHRS and CDR2 YFSETQ. Trimming took off 0 bases at V and 4 bases at J, with 10 bases between the two ends. CDR3 sequence reads: CASSLAWRTTGELFF. The CDR3, as DNA: TGCGCCAGCAGCTTGGCCTGGCGGACCACCGGGGAGCTGTTTTTT.

The CDR3 here is CASSSAGTNTGELFF. Here the CDR3 DNA reads TGCGCCAGCAGCTCGGCGGGGACTAACACCGGGGAGCTGTTTTTT. This chain uses TRBV5-1 with TRBJ2-2, with D possibly matching TRBD2 (6 bases). Trimming took 3 bases from V and 2 from J, leaving 11 bases between them. CDR1 SGHRS and CDR2 YFSETQ come from the germline V gene. The CDR3 length is 15 residues.

The chain joins TRBV20-1 to TRBJ1-2; maybe TRBD1 (6 bases). Trimming removed 3 bases at V and 8 bases at J, with 16 bases between. The germline CDR1 and CDR2 sequences are DFQATT and SNEGSKA (reference sequence). The CDR3 sequence is 13 residues long. CDR3 DNA: TGCAGTGCTAGTTCTGGCAGGGGTGGGGGCTACACCTTC. Amino acids: CSASSGRGGGYTF.

This sequence joins TRBV11-3 and TRBJ2-2, with 7 bases aligning to TRBD1. CDR3 size: 13 residues. V was pared by 5 bases and J by 4 bases, with 1 base of the junction left unmatched. CDR1 SGHNT and CDR2 YENEEA come from the germline V gene. The CDR3 sequence is CASSPGGTGELFF. In nucleotides, the CDR3 is TGTGCCAGCAGCCCAGGGGGCACCGGGGAGCTGTTTTTT. The complete variable domain, with remaining parts taken from reference TRBV11-3 and TRBJ2-2, reads EAGVVQSPRYKIIEKKQPVAFWCNPISGHNTLYWYLQNLGQGPELLIRYENEEAVDDSQLPKDRFSAERLKGVDSTLKIQPAELGDSAVYLCASSPGGTGELFFGEGSRLTVL.

This clone appeared a few times. The chain carries TRBV3-1 (or the pseudogene TRBV3-2) and TRBJ1-1; a weak D match, TRBD1 (6 bases). Trimming cost V 4 bases and J 6 bases, with 15 bases left between them. The CDR3 has 14 amino acids. Germline CDR1 is LGHDT and CDR2 is YNNKEL (reference sequence). As DNA, the CDR3 is TGTGCCAGCAGCCTTGTACAGGGAATCGCTGAAGCTTTCTTT. Its translation: CASSLVQGIAEAFF.

The chain recombines TRBV6-6 with TRBJ2-7; 7 bases align to TRBD1. The CDR3 consists of 18 residues. In germline, CDR1 is MNHNY, CDR2 SVGAGI (reference sequence). Trimming removed 6 bases from V and 0 bases from J; junction bases left unmatched: 17. The CDR3 DNA sequence: TGTGCCAGCAGCCGACCGGGACAGACCCAGAGGGGCTCCTACGAGCAGTACTTC. This translates into CASSRPGQTQRGSYEQYF.

The count of this clone is one. The chain joins TRBV5-1 to TRBJ1-5; D is possibly TRBD1 (6 bases). Per germline, CDR1 SGHRS and CDR2 YFSETQ. Trimming left V 0 bases short and J 7 bases short, with 11 bases between. This CDR3 contains 14 residues. CDR3 region: CASSLGGGGQPQHF. The CDR3 nucleotides read TGCGCCAGCAGCTTGGGAGGGGGAGGCCAGCCCCAGCATTTT. The full variable domain, completed using reference TRBV5-1 and TRBJ1-5, is KAGVTQTPRYLIKTRGQQVTLSCSPISGHRSVSWYQQTPGQGLQFLFEYFSETQRNKGNFPGRFSGRQFSNSRSEMNVSTLELGDSALYLCASSLGGGGQPQHFGDGTRLSIL.

The chain combines TRBV5-1 with TRBJ2-7, with 14 bases matching TRBD2. J gave up 7 bases and V 4 bases, and 7 bases lay outside the gene matches. Germline V gives CDR1 SGHRS, CDR2 YFSETQ. The CDR3 is 15 amino acids. CDR3 bases: TGCGCCAGCAGCCCGGGGACTAGCGGGAGTGAGGAGCAGTACTTC. This codes for CASSPGTSGSEEQYF.

This clone was counted once. The chain has TRBV2 and TRBJ2-3, with TRBD2 as a possible D gene (6 bases). This CDR3 comprises 14 residues. The V and J ends lost 6 bases and 1 base respectively, with 11 bases between them. Per germline, CDR1 SNHLY and CDR2 FYNNEI. DNA for the CDR3: TGTGCCAGCAGATCGGGACTGCGCACAGATACGCAGTATTTT. It translates to CASRSGLRTDTQYF.

The CDR3 coding sequence is TGTGCCAGCAGTCTGAACGCCCAACGACAGGTTTACACCGGGGAGCTGTTTTTT. Protein product: CASSLNAQRQVYTGELFF. The V and J genes are TRBV28 and TRBJ2-2; possible D gene TRBD1, 6 bases. In germline, CDR1 is MDHEN, CDR2 SYDVKM. Deletions cut 5 bases from V and 3 bases from J, with 22 bases between. The CDR3 runs to 18 residues.

The genes are TRBV7-9 and TRBJ2-2; D not resolved. Germline V gene lookup returns CDR1 SEHNR and CDR2 FQNEAQ (reference sequence). This CDR3 has 12 amino acids. Trimming removed 5 bases from V and 7 bases from J, with 8 bases in between. In nucleotides, the CDR3 is TGTGCCAGCAGCGCATCCATCGGGGAGCTGTTTTTT. Protein: CASSASIGELFF.

This clone was seen a handful of times. This chain joins TRBV9 and TRBJ1-1; 9 bases are shared with TRBD1. V lost 7 bases, J lost 0 bases, and 10 bases stayed unmatched. The V gene's germline CDR1 is SGDLS and CDR2 YYNGEE. The CDR3 is 16 residues long. The CDR3 here is CASAKKGDRVNTEAFF. In DNA, the CDR3 is TGTGCCAGCGCCAAGAAAGGGGACAGGGTGAACACTGAAGCTTTCTTT.

The V and J genes are TRBV7-9 and TRBJ2-1; TRBD2 aligns across 9 bases. This CDR3 spans 16 amino acids. The germline gives CDR1 SEHNR, CDR2 FQNEAQ (reference sequence). J lost 8 bases, V lost 5 bases, and 13 bases had no gene match. CDR3 region: CASSLMTSGLLYEQFF. As DNA, the CDR3 is TGTGCCAGCAGCCTTATGACTAGCGGCCTATTATATGAGCAGTTCTTC.

This chain links TRBV4-1 with TRBJ2-3, with D perhaps matching TRBD1 (6 bases). The germline V gene has CDR1 MGHRA and CDR2 YSYEKL. Trimming took 0 bases from V and 4 from J, leaving 20 bases between them. CDR3 length: 18 residues. The CDR3: CASSQEVSFSGAADTQYF. The CDR3 DNA reads as TGCGCCAGCAGCCAAGAAGTCTCATTTTCAGGGGCCGCAGATACGCAGTATTTT.

This clone was picked up one time. The chain employs TRBV6-5 and TRBJ2-1, with 14 bases matching TRBD2. Trimming at V came to 0 bases and at J to 7 bases, leaving 2 bases not matched to a gene. Germline V lookup: CDR1 MNHEY, CDR2 SVGAGI. The CDR3 is 16 residues long. The CDR3 loop is CASSYSRTSGRNEQFF. CDR3 DNA sequence: TGTGCCAGCAGTTACTCACGGACTAGCGGGAGGAATGAGCAGTTCTTC.

J is TRBJ2-7 and V is TRBV7-6, with a possible D match to TRBD1 (5 bases). CDR1 is SGHVS and CDR2 is FNYEAQ in the germline V gene. The V and J ends lost 3 bases and 2 bases respectively, with 14 bases between them. This CDR3 is 15 amino acids long. The CDR3 sequence: CASSFGPAGTYEQYF. The CDR3 nucleotides are TGTGCCAGCAGCTTCGGCCCGGCAGGGACCTACGAGCAGTACTTC.